These T cell receptor beta chains were read from a single sample in a study of CD8+ T cells in alopecia areata. Produced via immunoSEQ multiplex PCR; TCRdb's table is partial and in-frame only. The sample lists about 170,000 clones; less than 80% were seen once. Sequencing used CD8+ T cells sorted from blood, obtained at week 0. These receptors originate from a human donor with alopecia areata. The conserved cysteine and the conserved F or W are not part of the CDR3 here. Each record gives: V gene, CDR3 protein.

v_call: TRBV7-2; cdr3_aa: ASSLPTSMVDTQY
v_call: TRBV29-1; cdr3_aa: SVDNEQF
v_call: TRBV7-8; cdr3_aa: ASSLINYEQY
v_call: TRBV7-9; cdr3_aa: ASSRAEQF
v_call: TRBV5-1; cdr3_aa: ASRTGDEQY
v_call: TRBV9; cdr3_aa: ASSVAGLAKNIQY
v_call: TRBV6-1; cdr3_aa: ASSLDSTDTQY
v_call: TRBV7-9; cdr3_aa: ASSYIRGYT
v_call: TRBV15; cdr3_aa: ATSRDEGRAQPQH
v_call: TRBV4-1; cdr3_aa: ASSEVRGLQF
v_call: TRBV7-9; cdr3_aa: ASRLHRTENTEAF
v_call: TRBV11-2; cdr3_aa: ASSWRLGHRNTEAF